This TCR beta chain was retrieved from a study of T-cell memory formation after mild COVID-19. TCRdb re-derived calls from the 5' RACE reads in MiXCR, one entry per CDR3 protein. This table holds 300,000 to 400,000 distinct CDR3 sequences, 25% to 30% found once. CDR1 is SEHNR and CDR2 is FQNEAQ in the germline V gene (reference sequence). V was shortened by 0 bases and J by 8 bases, with 10 bases between the two germline ends. The CDR3 loop spans 13 amino acids. V is TRBV7-9 and J is TRBJ1-2; D perhaps matches TRBD1 (5 bases). The specimen was PBMCs or a T cell subset sorted from them (not recorded which). This TCR was recovered from an adult woman who had mild COVID-19 (a few samples of this study predate the infection). Cell type and time point are not known. The chain's CDR3 is CASSLAQGDGYTF. The DNA for the CDR3 is TGTGCCAGCAGCTTAGCGCAGGGAGACGGCTACACCTTC.